This T cell receptor (beta chain) stems from a study of T cell repertoires in cytomegalovirus infection. Trimming at V came to 6 bases and at J to 5 bases, leaving 5 bases not matched to a gene. Per germline, CDR1 MDHEN and CDR2 SYDVKM. This CDR3 contains 14 residues. One entry per CDR3 protein, called by TCRdb with MiXCR from the reads. The sample shows under 300,000 distinct CDR3 sequences, around an eighth of them seen only once. This clonotype was obtained from a human donor in good health (CMV status not recorded). Some clones in this sample may be carry-over from other donors' samples. J is TRBJ2-7 and V is TRBV28; 12 bases match TRBD2. Sequencing used PBMCs. The CDR3 sequence is CASRPTSGRDEQYF. DNA for the CDR3: TGTGCCAGCAGGCCGACTAGCGGGAGAGACGAGCAGTACTTC.